This T cell receptor (beta chain) was retrieved from a study of blood T cell repertoires in COVID-19. Overall study: The cDNA or gDNA used as material had been derived from T cells, B-cell-depleted T cells, or PBMCs.

Per the study methods: Amplification of reference gene primers provided the estimated nucleated cell counts. Assay used: immunoSEQ multiplex PCR; TCRdb lists only in-frame clones, some missing. V and J calls plus clone size are reproduced from that table; the DNA served to infer D and trimming. The repertoire holds some 250,000 clones, with over 85% as singletons. The age range of participants was 18 to 89 years, with residence in about 25 US areas. Participants had their cohort set by participant-reported clinical history. With V trimmed by 4 bases and J by 4 bases, 4 bases remained unmatched. The CDR3 is made up of 15 amino acids. Germline V gives CDR1 SNHLY, CDR2 FYNNEI.

The sequence derives from a woman under 40 with acute COVID-19. V usage is TRBV2 and J usage is TRBJ2-5; TRBD2 matches 12 bases. Sequencing used PBMCs or T cells enriched from blood (not recorded which). Here the CDR3 DNA reads TGTGCCAGCAGTGCCACTAGCGGGGGGAGAGAGACCCAGTACTTC. Its protein product is CASSATSGGRETQYF.